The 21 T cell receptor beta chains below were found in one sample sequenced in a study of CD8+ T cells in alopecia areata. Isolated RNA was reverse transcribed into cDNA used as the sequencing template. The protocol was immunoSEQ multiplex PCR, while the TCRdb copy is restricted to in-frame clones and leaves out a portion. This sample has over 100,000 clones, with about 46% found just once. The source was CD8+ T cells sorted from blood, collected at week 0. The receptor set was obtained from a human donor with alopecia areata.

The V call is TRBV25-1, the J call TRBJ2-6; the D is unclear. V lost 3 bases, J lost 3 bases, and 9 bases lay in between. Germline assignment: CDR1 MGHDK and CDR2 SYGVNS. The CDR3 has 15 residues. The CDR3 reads CASSDSRFGANVLTF. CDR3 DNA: TGTGCCAGCAGTGATTCCAGATTTGGGGCCAACGTCCTGACTTTC.

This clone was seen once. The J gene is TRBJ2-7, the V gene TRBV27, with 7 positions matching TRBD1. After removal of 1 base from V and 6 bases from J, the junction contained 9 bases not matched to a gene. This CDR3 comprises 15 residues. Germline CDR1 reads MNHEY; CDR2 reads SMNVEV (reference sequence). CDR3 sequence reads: CASSLFGQAEGEQYF. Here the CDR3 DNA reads TGTGCCAGCAGTTTATTTGGACAGGCTGAGGGCGAGCAGTACTTC.

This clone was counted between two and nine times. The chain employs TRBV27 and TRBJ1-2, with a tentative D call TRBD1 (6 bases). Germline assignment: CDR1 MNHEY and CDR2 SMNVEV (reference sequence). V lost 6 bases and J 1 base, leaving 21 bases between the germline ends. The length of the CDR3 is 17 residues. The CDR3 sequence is CASSQHPRTEFNYGYTF. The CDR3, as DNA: TGTGCCAGCAGCCAGCACCCGAGGACAGAGTTTAACTATGGCTACACCTTC.

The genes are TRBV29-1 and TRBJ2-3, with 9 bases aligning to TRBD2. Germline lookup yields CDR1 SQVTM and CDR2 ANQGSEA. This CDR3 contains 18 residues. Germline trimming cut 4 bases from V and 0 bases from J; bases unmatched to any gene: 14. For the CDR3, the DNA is TGCAGCGTTGTCCCTAGCGGGGACCGTCGGGATAGCACAGATACGCAGTATTTT. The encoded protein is CSVVPSGDRRDSTDTQYF.

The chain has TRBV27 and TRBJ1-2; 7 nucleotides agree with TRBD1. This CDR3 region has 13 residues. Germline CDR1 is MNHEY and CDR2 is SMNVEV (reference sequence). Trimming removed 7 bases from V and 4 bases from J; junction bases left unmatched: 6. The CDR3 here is CASTPDRSYGYTF. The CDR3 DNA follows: TGTGCCAGCACCCCGGACAGGTCCTATGGCTACACCTTC.

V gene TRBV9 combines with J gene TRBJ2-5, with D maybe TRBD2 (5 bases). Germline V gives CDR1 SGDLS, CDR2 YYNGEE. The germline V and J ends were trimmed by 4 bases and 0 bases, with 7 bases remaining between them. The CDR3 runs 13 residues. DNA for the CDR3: TGTGCCAGCAGCCCCGGGGACCAAGAGACCCAGTACTTC. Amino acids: CASSPGDQETQYF.

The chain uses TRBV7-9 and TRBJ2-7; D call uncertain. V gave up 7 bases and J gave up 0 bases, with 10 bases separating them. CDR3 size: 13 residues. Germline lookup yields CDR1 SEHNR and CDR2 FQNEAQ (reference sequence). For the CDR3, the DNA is TGTGCCAGCATACCCAGTAGCTCCTACGAGCAGTACTTC. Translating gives CASIPSSSYEQYF.

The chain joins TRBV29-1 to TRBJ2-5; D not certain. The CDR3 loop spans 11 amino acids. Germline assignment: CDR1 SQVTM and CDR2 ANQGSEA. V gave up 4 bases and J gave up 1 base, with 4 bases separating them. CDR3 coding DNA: TGCAGCGTTGGCCCCCAAGAGACCCAGTACTTC. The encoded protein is CSVGPQETQYF.

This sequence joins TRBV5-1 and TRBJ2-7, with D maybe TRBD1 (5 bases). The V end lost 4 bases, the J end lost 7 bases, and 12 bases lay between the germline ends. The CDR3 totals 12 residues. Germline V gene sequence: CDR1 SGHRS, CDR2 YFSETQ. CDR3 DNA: TGCGCCAGCAGCCTTTACGACAGTGAGCAGTACTTC. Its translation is CASSLYDSEQYF.

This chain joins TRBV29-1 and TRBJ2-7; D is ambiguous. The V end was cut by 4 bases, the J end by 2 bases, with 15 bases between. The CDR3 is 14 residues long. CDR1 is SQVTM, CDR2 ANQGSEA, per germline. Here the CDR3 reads CSVVLRSGAYEQYF. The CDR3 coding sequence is TGCAGCGTTGTCCTAAGGTCCGGAGCCTACGAGCAGTACTTC.

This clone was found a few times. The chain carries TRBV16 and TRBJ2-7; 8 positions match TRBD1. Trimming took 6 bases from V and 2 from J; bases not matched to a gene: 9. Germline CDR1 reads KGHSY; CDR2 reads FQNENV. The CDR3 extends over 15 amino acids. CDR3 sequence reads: CASSPGTGVTYEQYF. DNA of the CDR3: TGTGCCAGCAGTCCCGGGACAGGTGTCACCTACGAGCAGTACTTC.

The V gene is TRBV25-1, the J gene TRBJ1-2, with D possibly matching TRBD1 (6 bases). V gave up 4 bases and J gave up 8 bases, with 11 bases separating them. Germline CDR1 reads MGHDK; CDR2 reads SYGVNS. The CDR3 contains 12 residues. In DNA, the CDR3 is TGTGCCAGCAGTGCAGGGGCTGAGGGCTACACCTTC. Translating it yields CASSAGAEGYTF.

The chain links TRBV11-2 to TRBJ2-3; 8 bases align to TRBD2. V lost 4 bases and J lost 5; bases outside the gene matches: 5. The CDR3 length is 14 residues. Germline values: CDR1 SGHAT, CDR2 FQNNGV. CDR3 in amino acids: CASSYSRGEDTQYF. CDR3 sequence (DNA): TGTGCCAGCAGCTACTCGCGGGGGGAAGATACGCAGTATTTT.

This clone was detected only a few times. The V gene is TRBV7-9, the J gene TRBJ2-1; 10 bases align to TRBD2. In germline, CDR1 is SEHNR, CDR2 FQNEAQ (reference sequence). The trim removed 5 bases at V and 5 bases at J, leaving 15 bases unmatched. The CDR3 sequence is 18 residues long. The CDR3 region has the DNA TGTGCCAGCAGCGCAAGAGGGCTTAGCGGGGGGCTCAACAATGAGCAGTTCTTC. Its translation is CASSARGLSGGLNNEQFF.

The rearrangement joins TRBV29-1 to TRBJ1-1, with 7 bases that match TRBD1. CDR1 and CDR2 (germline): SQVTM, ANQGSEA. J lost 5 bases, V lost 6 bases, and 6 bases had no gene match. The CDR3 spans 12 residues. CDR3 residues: CSVYTGETEAFF. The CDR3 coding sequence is TGCAGCGTCTATACAGGGGAAACTGAAGCTTTCTTT.

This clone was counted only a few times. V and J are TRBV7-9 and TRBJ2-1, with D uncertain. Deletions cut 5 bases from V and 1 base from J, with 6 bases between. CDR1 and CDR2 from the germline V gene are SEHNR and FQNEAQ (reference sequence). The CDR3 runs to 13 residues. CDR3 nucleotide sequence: TGTGCCAGCAGCCCCACTTCCTACAATGAGCAGTTCTTC. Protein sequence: CASSPTSYNEQFF.

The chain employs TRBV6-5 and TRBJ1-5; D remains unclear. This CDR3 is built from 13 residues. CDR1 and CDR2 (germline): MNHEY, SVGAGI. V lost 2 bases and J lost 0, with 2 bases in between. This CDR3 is CASSYDSNQPQHF. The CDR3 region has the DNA TGTGCCAGCAGTTACGATAGCAATCAGCCCCAGCATTTT.

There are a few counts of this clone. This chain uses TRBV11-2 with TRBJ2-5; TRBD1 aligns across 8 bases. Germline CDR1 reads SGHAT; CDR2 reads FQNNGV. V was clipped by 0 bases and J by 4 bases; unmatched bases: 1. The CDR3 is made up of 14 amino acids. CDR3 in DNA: TGTGCCAGCAGCTTAGACAGGGGGCCAGAGACCCAGTACTTC. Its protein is CASSLDRGPETQYF.

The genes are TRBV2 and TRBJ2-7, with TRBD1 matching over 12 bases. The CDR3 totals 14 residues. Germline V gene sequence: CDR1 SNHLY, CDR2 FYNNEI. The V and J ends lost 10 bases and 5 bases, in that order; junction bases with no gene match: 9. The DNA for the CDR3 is TGTGCCACCCTCCGGGACAGGGGGCTGGACGAGCAGTACTTC. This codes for CATLRDRGLDEQYF.

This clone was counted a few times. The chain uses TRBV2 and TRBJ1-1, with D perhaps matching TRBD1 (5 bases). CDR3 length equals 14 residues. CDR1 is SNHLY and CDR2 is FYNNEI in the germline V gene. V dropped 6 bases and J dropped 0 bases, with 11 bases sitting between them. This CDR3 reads CASSPGRMNTEAFF. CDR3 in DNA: TGTGCCAGCAGCCCAGGGCGAATGAACACTGAAGCTTTCTTT.

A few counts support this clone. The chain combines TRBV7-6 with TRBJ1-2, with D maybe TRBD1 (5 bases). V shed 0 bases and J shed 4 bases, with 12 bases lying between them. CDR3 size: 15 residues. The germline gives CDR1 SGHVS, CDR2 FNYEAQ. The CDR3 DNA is TGTGCCAGCAGCTTAGCCCCCGGGGCCTCCTATGGCTACACCTTC. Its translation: CASSLAPGASYGYTF.